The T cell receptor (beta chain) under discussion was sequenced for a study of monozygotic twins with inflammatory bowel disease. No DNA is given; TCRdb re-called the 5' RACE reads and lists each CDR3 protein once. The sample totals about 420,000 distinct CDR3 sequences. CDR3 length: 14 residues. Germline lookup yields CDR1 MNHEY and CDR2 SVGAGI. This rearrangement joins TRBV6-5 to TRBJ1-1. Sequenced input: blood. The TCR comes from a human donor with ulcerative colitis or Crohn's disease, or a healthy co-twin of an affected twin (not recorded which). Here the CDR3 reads CASSYSDENTEAFF.